This T cell receptor (beta chain) was identified in a study of regulatory T cells in long-lasting Graves disease. Study-wide context: Graves' disease counted as persistent after over 5 years of antithyroid drugs with positive TSH receptor antibodies.

The table lists this clonotype with a few counts. The antigen is undetermined. Investigators prepared the TCR beta libraries by applying iRepertoire HTBI primers and Arm-PCR of CDR3 regions. TCRdb called the multiplex PCR reads again in MiXCR, with one record for every CDR3 protein. The data contain under 450,000 distinct CDR3 sequences, around 24% of them singletons. Study-level findings and limits: A greater number of public clonotypes (roughly 2,700) was shared by persistent patients than by new patients (approximately 880).

The CDR3 is made up of 13 amino acids. Germline assignment: CDR1 MNHEY and CDR2 SVGAGI. V was trimmed by 1 base and J by 6 bases, leaving 7 bases between them. Time point noted: persistent/refractory GD, antithyroid drugs over 5 years with positive TRAb. With RNA extracted from PBMCs as input, the TCR library was made. The input for sequencing was peripheral blood mononuclear cells (PBMCs), taken when the disease was refractory, from a patient treated with antithyroid drugs. The rearrangement uses TRBV6-5 and TRBJ1-5; D ambiguous. This TCR was recovered from a female donor with Graves disease. The CDR3 protein is CASSYLVGQPQHF. The CDR3 region has the DNA TGTGCCAGCAGTTACTTGGTTGGTCAGCCCCAGCATTTT.